This entry concerns a single T cell receptor (beta chain). Its matching antigen is unknown. The sample originates from a study of identical twins. There are 13 residues in the CDR3. Trimming pared 10 bases from V and 5 bases from J, leaving 17 bases between. Study-wide results and limits: Potential partial confounding of zero-insertion analyses by invariant MAIT and iNKT cells was noted.

Each donor was a healthy Caucasian. A template switching step contributed a universal primer site, while unique molecular identifiers were present in the cDNA. TCRdb called the 5' RACE reads again in MiXCR, with one record for every CDR3 protein. The repertoire consists of approximately 550,000 distinct CDR3 sequences, with approximately 20% occurring once and the leading ten covering around 0.47%. These sequences were also reported in another study, on yellow fever vaccine responses in identical twins.

The V call is TRBV12-3 or TRBV12-4, the J call TRBJ1-1; possibly TRBD1 for D (6 bases). Source material: CD4+ T cells sorted from blood. This TCR derives from a young woman in good health. In nucleotides, the CDR3 is TGTGCCACCTACGGGGGGCAGAGGACTGAAGCTTTCTTT. Its translation: CATYGGQRTEAFF.